This entry describes one T cell receptor (beta chain). This specimen belongs to a study of blood T cell repertoires in COVID-19. The CDR3 extends over 15 amino acids. Germline V gene sequence: CDR1 SGHNT, CDR2 YYREEE (reference sequence). The junction had 10 bases not matched to a gene; V was cut back by 4 bases and J by 3 bases. Some clones are missing from TCRdb's copy, which holds only in-frame ones; the method was immunoSEQ multiplex PCR. The sample lists 150,000 to 200,000 clones, about 86% occurring once. The rearrangement links TRBV5-4 to TRBJ2-7; 7 nucleotides match TRBD2. Material: peripheral blood. This receptor was obtained from a man between 50 and 59 years old with active or convalescent COVID-19. The DNA of the CDR3 is TGTGCCAGCAGCCCCCGGGCTAGCGGTCTCTACGAGCAGTACTTC. Its protein product is CASSPRASGLYEQYF.